What follows is one T cell receptor (beta chain) and its context. Antigen: not known. These data originate in a study of T cell responses to AZD1222 COVID-19 vaccine. Study conclusions and caveats: In all cases, repertoires were sampled only after the peak T cell response. Clonal diversity may have been underestimated in mostly white British donors. Dominant at 160-218 and 743-854, vaccine-associated CD4 TCRs also spanned spike. Rises in breadth and depth of Spike-specific TCRs came after two AZD1222 doses.

Assay: immunoSEQ multiplex PCR; the TCRdb copy retains only in-frame clones and omits some. Among 110,000 to 150,000 clones, 92% were seen once, and the ten largest hold 3% to 4%. The CDR3 loop spans 11 amino acids. The germline V gene encodes CDR1 MDHEN and CDR2 SYDVKM. V was clipped by 10 bases and J by 3 bases, with 9 bases between them. The chain carries TRBV28 and TRBJ1-1, with D maybe TRBD1 (6 bases). Sequenced here: peripheral blood, sampled 28 days after the second AZD1222 dose. The TCR originated in an adult who received the AZD1222 COVID-19 vaccine. CDR3 in amino acids: CATRGYTEAFF. CDR3 DNA sequence: TGTGCCACCAGGGGATACACTGAAGCTTTCTTT.